This is a list of T cell receptor beta chains from one sample in a study of molecular identifiers for immune sequencing clone quantification. In TCRdb, the PCR reads were re-called with MiXCR into one record per CDR3 protein. Counted here are about 510,000 distinct CDR3 sequences, roughly 24% occurring once; the ten biggest clones make up approximately 0.76%. Sequences were obtained from naive CD8+ T cells from blood, with Jurkat cell RNA spiked in. All receptors come from a human donor in good health. Some libraries in this study had Jurkat cell RNA spiked in. Each CDR3 is given with its conserved first and last residue. D genes are given only for firm matches. Only part of the rows carry a size: once, few, many, or a class if the clone is expanded.

j_call v_call d_call clone_size cdr3_nt cdr3_aa
TRBJ1-1 TRBV12-3/TRBV12-4 . few TGTGCCACTCGGCGGGGCACTGAAGCTTTCTTT CATRRGTEAFF
TRBJ1-2 TRBV5-3 . few TGTGCCAGCAGCTTGTCGCCGTTGGGGGCCAATGGCTACACCTTC CASSLSPLGANGYTF
TRBJ1-1 TRBV7-3 TRBD1 few TGTGCCAGCAGCTTATGGGGACAGGGGATGGGGCTTTACACTGAAGCTTTCTTT CASSLWGQGMGLYTEAFF
TRBJ2-2 TRBV12-3/TRBV12-4 TRBD2 . TGTGCCAGCAGTCGGTGGCTAGCGGGAGCGTACACCGGGGAGCTGTTTTTT CASSRWLAGAYTGELFF
TRBJ2-3 TRBV7-3 . few TGTGCCAGCAGCTCGGGGGACGATACGCAGTATTTT CASSSGDDTQYF
TRBJ2-2 TRBV27 . many TGTGCCAGCAGTTTAAGAGGCGCCGGGGAGCTGTTTTTT CASSLRGAGELFF
TRBJ1-1 TRBV27 TRBD1 many TGTGCCAGCAGTTTGGACAGGGATACTGAAGCTTTCTTT CASSLDRDTEAFF
TRBJ1-1 TRBV12-3/TRBV12-4 . few TGTGCCAGCCTGATCCGGGACGAGGGGATGAACACTGAAGCTTTCTTT CASLIRDEGMNTEAFF
TRBJ2-3 TRBV28 . many TGTGCCAGCAGTAGCGAGAACACAGATACGCAGTATTTT CASSSENTDTQYF
TRBJ2-7 TRBV4-3 . many TGCGCCAGCAGCCAAGATAGAGCGCGAGCTAGCTCCTACGAGCAGTACTTC CASSQDRARASSYEQYF
TRBJ2-7 TRBV20-1 . many TGCAGTGCCACTACTAGTATCTCCTACGAGCAGTACTTC CSATTSISYEQYF
TRBJ1-1 TRBV5-6 . many TGTGCCAGCAGCTTGTCAAACGGGAACACTGAAGCTTTCTTT CASSLSNGNTEAFF
TRBJ2-1 TRBV7-3 TRBD1 few TGTGCCAGCAGCTTACTTGGGGGACAGGGGGGAAATGAGCAGTTCTTC CASSLLGGQGGNEQFF
TRBJ2-2 TRBV6-5 . many TGTGCCAGCAGTTCGATTACCGGGGAGCTGTTTTTT CASSSITGELFF
TRBJ2-3 TRBV6-2/TRBV6-3 . . TGTGCCAGCAGTTACGACGAGCGGCGAGATACGCAGTATTTT CASSYDERRDTQYF
TRBJ2-4 TRBV19 TRBD1 . TGTGCCAGTGGTATAGGACAGGGGGCGAATAACATTCAGTACTTC CASGIGQGANNIQYF
TRBJ1-1 TRBV7-3 . few TGTGCCAGCAGCTTAACGGCAGAGATGAACACTGAAGCTTTCTTT CASSLTAEMNTEAFF
TRBJ2-7 TRBV6-5 TRBD2 many TGTGCCAGCAGTTACTCGGGGGGGGGTTACGAGCAGTACTTC CASSYSGGGYEQYF
TRBJ2-7 TRBV4-3 . . TGCGCCAGCAGCCAAGAGGAGCAATACGAGCAGTACTTC CASSQEEQYEQYF
TRBJ2-7 TRBV4-3 TRBD2 many TGCGCCAGCAGCCAGGATGAGACTAGCGCATACTACGAGCAGTACTTC CASSQDETSAYYEQYF
TRBJ1-1 TRBV7-9 TRBD1 . TGTGCCAGCAGCCGCGGGACAGGTCAGTACGCTGAAGCTTTCTTT CASSRGTGQYAEAFF
TRBJ2-5 TRBV27 . . TGTGCCAGCAGTTTGGGCGGGGAGATGGAGACCCAGTACTTC CASSLGGEMETQYF
TRBJ2-7 TRBV5-6 TRBD1 . TGTGCCAGCAGCGGGGACGGGACAGGGGCGTACGAGCAGTACTTC CASSGDGTGAYEQYF
TRBJ2-1 TRBV12-3/TRBV12-4 TRBD2 . TGTGCCAGCAGCCCTGGCGGGGACTACAATGAGCGGCTCTTC CASSPGGDYNERLF
TRBJ2-5 TRBV2 TRBD2 . TGTGCCAGCCGGGGACTAGCGGGGGCGAGGCAAGAGACCCAGTACTTC CASRGLAGARQETQYF
TRBJ2-1 TRBV19 . . TGTGCCAGTAGTATCTCATTTCGTCTCCACAATGAGCAGTTCTTC CASSISFRLHNEQFF
TRBJ1-1 TRBV6-5 TRBD1 . TGTGCCAGCAGCACCGGACAGGGGTTTGAAGCTTTCTTT CASSTGQGFEAFF
TRBJ1-1 TRBV29-1 . many TGCAGCGTTGGCAGGGAATTCGCTGAAGCTTTCTTT CSVGREFAEAFF
TRBJ1-5 TRBV7-2 . many TGTGCCAGCAGCTTAGATTTCTCAAATCAGCCCCAGCATTTT CASSLDFSNQPQHF
TRBJ2-5 TRBV6-5 . . TGTGCCAGCAGTTACCAGGGGAGGGGGGAGACCCAGTACTTC CASSYQGRGETQYF
TRBJ1-1 TRBV6-1 TRBD1 many TGTGCCAGCAGCCCCTGGGACAGCAACACTGAAGCTTTCTTT CASSPWDSNTEAFF
TRBJ2-5 TRBV9 TRBD2 many TGTGCCAGCAGCGGGGGGACTAGCGGACAAGAGACCCAGTACTTC CASSGGTSGQETQYF
TRBJ1-2 TRBV4-1 TRBD1 many TGCGCCAGCAGCCGCGGACAGGGGCTAATGGTTGACTATGGCTACACCTTC CASSRGQGLMVDYGYTF
TRBJ2-7 TRBV7-9 TRBD1 few TGTGCCAGCAACGACAGGGGGGCATACGAGCGGTACTTC CASNDRGAYERYF
TRBJ2-7 TRBV29-1 . few TGCAGCGCGGGGACCTACGAGCAGTACTTC CSAGTYEQYF
TRBJ2-3 TRBV3-1 . . TGTGCCAGCAGCCTACTAGCCATGAGCACAGATACGCAGTATTTT CASSLLAMSTDTQYF
TRBJ1-2 TRBV12-3/TRBV12-4 . many TGTGCCAGCAATAACGGGGGGGCCAATGGCTACACCTTC CASNNGGANGYTF